The text below deals with one T cell receptor beta chain. Sequencing was performed with immunoSEQ multiplex PCR; in TCRdb, only in-frame clones are kept and a portion is missing. The sample shows some 260,000 clones, around nine tenths of them seen only once. CDR3 length: 17 amino acids. V shed 5 bases, J shed 5 bases, and the junction held 16 bases outside the gene matches. CDR1 MDHEN and CDR2 SYDVKM come from the germline V gene. This entry is derived from a study of blood T cell repertoires in COVID-19. Across the study: Samples representing acute and convalescent COVID-19 were sourced from the United States, Italy and Spain.

Enrolled through a virtual design, the participants were between roughly 18 and 90 years of age and came from 24 US areas. Cohort 3 donors counted as recovered after two negative PCRs, clearance, or resolved symptoms. Sequenced material: PBMCs or T cells enriched from blood (not recorded which). The clonotype comes from a man in his forties or fifties who had recovered from COVID-19. The rearrangement joins TRBV28 to TRBJ2-3, with 7 bases aligning to TRBD2. CDR3 sequence (DNA): TGTGCCAGCAGTGGGACGATACCGCGGGAGTTTAGAGATACGCAGTATTTT. It encodes CASSGTIPREFRDTQYF.